This TCR beta chain came from a study of T cells in Graves' hyperthyroidism and ophthalmopathy. This clonotype was observed a few times. Researchers took RNA transcripts and amplified the TCR beta CDR3 regions from them. The study used the HTBI primer set for a first-round RT-PCR of the TCR CDR3. TCRdb re-analysed the multiplex PCR reads in MiXCR, keeping a single row per CDR3 protein. Among approximately 350,000 distinct CDR3 sequences listed, roughly 15% were seen once. Germline CDR1 reads LNHNV; CDR2 reads YYDKDF (reference sequence). CDR3 length: 17 amino acids. Trimming took 0 bases from V and 0 from J; bases not matched to a gene: 2.

The chain employs TRBV15 and TRBJ2-6; 7 nucleotides line up with TRBD1. Source material: blood. The clonotype comes from a woman in her sixties with Graves' ophthalmopathy. DNA of the CDR3: TGTGCCACCAGCAGAGATTCAGGGGGCTCTGGGGCCAACGTCCTGACTTTC. It specifies CATSRDSGGSGANVLTF.